This entry lists 17 T cell receptor beta chains sequenced from one sample in a study of shared clonotypes between healthy human individuals. Here immunoSEQ multiplex PCR was the method, and the copy in TCRdb shows in-frame clones only, minus some. The table shows roughly 2.6 million clones, with around nine tenths occurring only once. Sequencing was performed on naive CD4+ T cells sorted from blood. Sample subset: CD45RA+ positively selected. Receptor source: a man younger than 35 in good health.

This chain connects TRBV6-5 to TRBJ2-5; possibly TRBD1 or TRBD2 for D (5 bases each). In germline, CDR1 is MNHEY, CDR2 SVGAGI. V dropped 6 bases and J dropped 7 bases, with 21 bases sitting between them. CDR3 size: 15 residues. CDR3 in amino acids: CASRPASTGAGTQYF. The DNA for the CDR3 is TGTGCCAGCAGACCGGCCTCAACCGGGGCGGGGACCCAGTACTTC.

The chain is built from TRBV6-5 and TRBJ2-1, with TRBD2 identical over 13 bases. The CDR3 has 15 residues. V gave up 4 bases and J gave up 9 bases; unmatched junction bases: 6. Germline CDR1 reads MNHEY; CDR2 reads SVGAGI. The CDR3 region is CASSFRTSGSPEQFF. DNA for the CDR3: TGTGCCAGCAGTTTTAGGACTAGCGGGAGCCCTGAGCAGTTCTTC.

The V call is TRBV4-1, the J call TRBJ1-4; D remains ambiguous. Looked up from germline, CDR1 is MGHRA and CDR2 is YSYEKL. The V end was cut by 1 base, the J end by 8 bases, with 8 bases between. This CDR3 spans 13 amino acids. The CDR3 bases are TGCGCCAGCAGCCAAGTTGTACCCGAAAAACTGTTTTTT. Its protein is CASSQVVPEKLFF.

The V gene is TRBV4-3, the J gene TRBJ2-7; D not resolved. The CDR3 runs 17 residues. CDR1 LGHNA and CDR2 YSLEER come from the germline V gene. The V end was cut by 2 bases, the J end by 0 bases, with 17 bases between. CDR3: CASSQNPRTADSYEQYF. CDR3 coding DNA: TGCGCCAGCAGCCAAAATCCCCGCACAGCCGACTCCTACGAGCAGTACTTC.

The V and J genes are TRBV28 and TRBJ1-2, with D unresolved. This CDR3 is 15 amino acids long. V was clipped by 6 bases and J by 4 bases, with 18 bases between them. CDR1 MDHEN and CDR2 SYDVKM come from the germline V gene. For the CDR3, the DNA is TGTGCCAGCAGCCCTCAGAGAGGACTGATCTATGGCTACACCTTC. This gives the protein CASSPQRGLIYGYTF.

This chain links TRBV15 with TRBJ1-1; tentatively, D is TRBD1 (6 bases). There are 14 residues in the CDR3. Germline values: CDR1 LNHNV, CDR2 YYDKDF (reference sequence). Trimming removed 5 bases from V and 0 bases from J, with 10 bases in between. In nucleotides, the CDR3 is TGTGCCACCAGCTTGGGGGGCCTGAACACTGAAGCTTTCTTT. Translating gives CATSLGGLNTEAFF.

V and J are TRBV12-5 and TRBJ2-5; D not resolved. V lost 3 bases, J lost 13 bases, and 9 bases lay in between. The CDR3 has 10 residues. CDR1 is LGHNT and CDR2 is FRNRAP in the germline V gene. The CDR3 spells CASGFGRLYF. The CDR3 coding sequence is TGTGCTAGTGGTTTTGGACGGTTGTACTTC.

V usage is TRBV5-1 and J usage is TRBJ2-7, with TRBD2 identical over 10 bases. V lost 4 bases to trimming and J lost 1 base; unmatched junction nucleotides: 8. CDR3 length: 16 residues. Germline V gene data show CDR1 as SGHRS and CDR2 as YFSETQ. CDR3 DNA: TGCGCCAGCAGCCCGTTCACTAGCGGGGAATCCTACGAGCAGTACTTC. Translating it yields CASSPFTSGESYEQYF.

This chain links TRBV7-8 with TRBJ1-5; D is undetermined. Trimming shortened V by 1 base and J by 8 bases, and 6 bases separated the two germline ends. The CDR3 has 12 residues. In germline, CDR1 is SGHVS, CDR2 FQNEAQ. The CDR3 protein is CASSLDREPQHF. CDR3 DNA sequence: TGTGCCAGCAGCTTAGACCGGGAGCCCCAGCATTTT.

The CDR3 coding sequence is TGTGCCAGCTCCGGACGGGACACTGAAGCTTTCTTT. Its protein is CASSGRDTEAFF. The chain has TRBV18 and TRBJ1-1; unclear D gene. Trimming removed 6 bases at V and 3 bases at J, with 8 bases between. CDR3 length: 12 amino acids. Germline V gives CDR1 KGHSH, CDR2 LQKENI.

This rearrangement joins TRBV7-8 to TRBJ1-6; 8 positions match TRBD1. The CDR3 has 15 residues. Trimming removed 1 base from V and 8 bases from J; junction bases left unmatched: 4. Germline assignment: CDR1 SGHVS and CDR2 FQNEAQ. DNA for the CDR3: TGTGCCAGCAGCTTAGATAGGACAGGGTATTCACCCCTCCACTTT. Protein: CASSLDRTGYSPLHF.

The chain combines TRBV6-6 with TRBJ2-5; tentatively, D is TRBD1 (6 bases). Germline V lookup: CDR1 MNHNY, CDR2 SVGAGI (reference sequence). This CDR3 has 14 amino acids. Trimming took off 5 bases at V and 3 bases at J, with 13 bases between the two ends. The CDR3, as DNA: TGTGCCAGCAGTACAACAGGGTCCAAAGAGACCCAGTACTTC. It codes for CASSTTGSKETQYF.

This chain links TRBV4-3 with TRBJ2-7, with 9 nucleotides matching TRBD2. J was trimmed by 2 bases and V by 1 base; bases with no gene match: 6. The germline gives CDR1 LGHNA, CDR2 YSLEER. This CDR3 contains 16 residues. CDR3 DNA: TGCGCCAGCAGCCAAGCTAGTCTAGCGGGAACCTACGAGCAGTACTTC. It specifies CASSQASLAGTYEQYF.

This sequence joins TRBV4-3 and TRBJ2-7; possible D gene TRBD2, 6 bases. This CDR3 has 15 amino acids. Germline V gene lookup returns CDR1 LGHNA and CDR2 YSLEER. Trimming left V 1 base short and J 6 bases short, with 16 bases between. The CDR3 DNA reads as TGCGCCAGCAGCCAAGTCGGGACTTGGATCTCCGAGCAGTACTTC. It is translated as CASSQVGTWISEQYF.

The V and J genes are TRBV7-9 and TRBJ2-2; possible D gene TRBD1, 6 bases. V gave up 5 bases and J gave up 4 bases, with 26 bases separating them. CDR1 and CDR2 from the germline V gene are SEHNR and FQNEAQ (reference sequence). CDR3 length: 19 residues. This chain's CDR3 is CASSRQGQADSRGTGELFF. CDR3 in DNA: TGTGCCAGCAGCCGCCAGGGACAAGCTGATAGCCGCGGCACCGGGGAGCTGTTTTTT.

The chain carries TRBV28 and TRBJ2-7; D is possibly TRBD1 (5 bases). This CDR3 has 15 residues. The V gene's germline CDR1 is MDHEN and CDR2 SYDVKM. V gave up 3 bases and J gave up 5 bases, with 17 bases separating them. In nucleotides, the CDR3 is TGTGCCAGCAGTTTTTGGGGCCCCGTCGCGAACGAGCAGTACTTC. It encodes CASSFWGPVANEQYF.

The CDR3 DNA follows: TGTGCCAGCAGCGTAGTAGGTGCCCAGGGCTCCTACAATGAGCAGTTCTTC. Protein: CASSVVGAQGSYNEQFF. The chain carries TRBV9 and TRBJ2-1; possibly TRBD1 for D (5 bases). V was trimmed by 0 bases and J by 0 bases, leaving 13 bases between them. The CDR3 totals 17 residues. Germline V gene sequence: CDR1 SGDLS, CDR2 YYNGEE.